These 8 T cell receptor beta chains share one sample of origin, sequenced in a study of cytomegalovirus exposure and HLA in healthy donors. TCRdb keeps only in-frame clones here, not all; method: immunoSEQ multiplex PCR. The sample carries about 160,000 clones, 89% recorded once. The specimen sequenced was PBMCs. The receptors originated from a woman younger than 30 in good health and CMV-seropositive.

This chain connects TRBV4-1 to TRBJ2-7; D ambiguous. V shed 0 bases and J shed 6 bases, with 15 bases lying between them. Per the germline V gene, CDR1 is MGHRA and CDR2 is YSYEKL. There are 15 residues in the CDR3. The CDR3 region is CASSQDLRSTSEQYF. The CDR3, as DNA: TGCGCCAGCAGCCAAGATCTGAGGTCAACAAGCGAGCAGTACTTC.

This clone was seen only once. In nucleotides, the CDR3 is TGCGCCAGCAGCCCGGGAGTTGGCTATGGCTACACCTTC. Residues: CASSPGVGYGYTF. This chain links TRBV5-1 with TRBJ1-2; no firm D call. Deletions cut 4 bases from V and 4 bases from J, with 11 bases between. The germline CDR1 and CDR2 sequences are SGHRS and YFSETQ. CDR3 length: 13 residues.

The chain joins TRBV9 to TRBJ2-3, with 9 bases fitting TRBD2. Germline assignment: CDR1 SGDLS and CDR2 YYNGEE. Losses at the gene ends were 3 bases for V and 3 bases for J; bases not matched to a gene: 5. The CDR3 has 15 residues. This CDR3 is CASSAASGTTDTQYF. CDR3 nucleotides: TGTGCCAGCAGCGCGGCTAGCGGGACAACAGATACGCAGTATTTT.

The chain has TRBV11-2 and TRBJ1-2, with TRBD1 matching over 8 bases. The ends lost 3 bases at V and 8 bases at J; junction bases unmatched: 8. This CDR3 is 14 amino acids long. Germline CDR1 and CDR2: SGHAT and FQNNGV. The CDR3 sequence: CASSFGWTGYGYTF. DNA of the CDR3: TGTGCCAGCAGCTTCGGGTGGACAGGGTACGGCTACACCTTC.

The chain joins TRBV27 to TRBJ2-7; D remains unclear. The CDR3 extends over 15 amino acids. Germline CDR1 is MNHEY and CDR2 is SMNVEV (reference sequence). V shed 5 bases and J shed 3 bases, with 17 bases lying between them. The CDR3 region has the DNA TGTGCCAGCAGTCCCACTCGGTCGAGCTTCTACGAGCAGTACTTC. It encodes CASSPTRSSFYEQYF.

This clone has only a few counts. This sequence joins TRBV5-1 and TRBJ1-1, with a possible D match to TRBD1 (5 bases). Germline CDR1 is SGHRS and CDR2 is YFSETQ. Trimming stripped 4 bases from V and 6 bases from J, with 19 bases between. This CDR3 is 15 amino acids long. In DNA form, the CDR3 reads TGCGCCAGCAGCCCGCAGGGTAGTAAGTCCGCTGAAGCTTTCTTT. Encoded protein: CASSPQGSKSAEAFF.

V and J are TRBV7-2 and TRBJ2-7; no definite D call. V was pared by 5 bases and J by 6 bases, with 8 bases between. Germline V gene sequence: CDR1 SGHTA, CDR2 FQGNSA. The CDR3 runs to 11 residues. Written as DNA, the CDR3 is TGTGCCAGCAGCAACCTAGGCGAGCAGTACTTC. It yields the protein CASSNLGEQYF.

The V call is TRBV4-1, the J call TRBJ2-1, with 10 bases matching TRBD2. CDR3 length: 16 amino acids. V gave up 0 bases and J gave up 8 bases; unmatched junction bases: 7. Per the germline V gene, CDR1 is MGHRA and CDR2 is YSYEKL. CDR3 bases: TGCGCCAGCAGCCAAGATTCTAGCGGGAGTAGGCATGAGCAGTTCTTC. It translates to CASSQDSSGSRHEQFF.